A selection of T cell receptor beta chains follows, all from one sample in a study of blood T cells in healthy people across ages. One entry per CDR3 protein results from TCRdb running MiXCR on the 5' RACE reads. The sample has about 1.4 million distinct CDR3 sequences, approximately 59% seen once. The material sequenced was blood. The receptors originated from a man between 18 and 29 years old in good health. Both conserved end residues are part of each CDR3. Fields, in order: V gene, clone size, D gene, J gene, CDR3 DNA, CDR3 protein. A D gene is named only where the DNA matches it firmly. Size values are once, few and many counts, or a class for expanded clones, and some rows have none.

V: TRBV2
size: NA
D: NA
J: TRBJ2-1
DNA: TGTGCCAGTGGGAGCGGTGGCTCCTACAATGAGCAGTTCTTC
CDR3: CASGSGGSYNEQFF

V: TRBV5-5
size: NA
D: TRBD2
J: TRBJ2-1
DNA: TGTGCCAGCAGCAAAGGTCCTAGCGGGAGCTCCTACAATGAGCAGTTCTTC
CDR3: CASSKGPSGSSYNEQFF

V: TRBV3-1
size: NA
D: NA
J: TRBJ2-4
DNA: TGTGCCAGCAGCCAAGATGGGCGGAGCAGGCAGTACTTC
CDR3: CASSQDGRSRQYF

V: TRBV4-3
size: many
D: NA
J: TRBJ1-5
DNA: TGCGCCAGCAGCCAAGATCGGGGGCAGCCCCAGCATTTT
CDR3: CASSQDRGQPQHF

V: TRBV12-3/TRBV12-4
size: NA
D: NA
J: TRBJ2-4
DNA: TGTGCCAGCGTAAACATTCAGTACTTC
CDR3: CASVNIQYF

V: TRBV4-1
size: NA
D: NA
J: TRBJ1-6
DNA: TGCGCCAGCAGCCAAGATCCGGGCGGGGTCTCACCCCTCCACTTT
CDR3: CASSQDPGGVSPLHF

V: TRBV6-5
size: NA
D: NA
J: TRBJ1-4
DNA: TGTGCCAGCAGTTATTCAAGCCAAAGGGTCTCTGGTGAAAAACTGTTTTTT
CDR3: CASSYSSQRVSGEKLFF

V: TRBV4-3
size: NA
D: TRBD1
J: TRBJ1-2
DNA: TGCGCCAGCAGCCGGGGACAGGACGATTTATGGAGCTACACCTTC
CDR3: CASSRGQDDLWSYTF

V: TRBV29-1
size: NA
D: TRBD2
J: TRBJ2-7
DNA: TGCAGCGCCGCCCCCCGGGGACTAGCGGGGGAGCAGTACTTC
CDR3: CSAAPRGLAGEQYF

V: TRBV12-3/TRBV12-4
size: NA
D: TRBD1
J: TRBJ2-7
DNA: TGTGCCAGCAGCCGCGGGACAGGGGAGAGAGACGAGCAGTACTTC
CDR3: CASSRGTGERDEQYF

V: TRBV27
size: few
D: TRBD1
J: TRBJ2-7
DNA: TGTGCCAGCAGTTTATCCGGACAGGGGTACTACGAGCAGTACTTC
CDR3: CASSLSGQGYYEQYF

V: TRBV12-3/TRBV12-4
size: NA
D: NA
J: TRBJ2-6
DNA: TGTGCCAGCAGTTTAGGTCTGGCAGCTGGGGCCAACGTCCTGACTTTC
CDR3: CASSLGLAAGANVLTF